This TCR beta chain was documented in a study of blood T cells in healthy people across ages. Broader study findings: Diversity was higher, and naive CD4+ cells more numerous, in long-lived donors than in aged donors.

The CDR3 runs 13 residues. Unmatched junction bases numbered 4, after V lost 5 bases and J lost 2 bases. CDR1 DFQATT and CDR2 SNEGSKA come from the germline V gene (reference sequence). The sample holds many counts of this clonotype. Its antigen is still unknown. PCR was performed a second time for about 7 to 12 cycles using a sample-barcoded 5' primer and a J-beta primer mix. One entry per CDR3 protein, called by TCRdb with MiXCR from the 5' RACE reads. The profile shows more than 800,000 distinct CDR3 sequences, around 30% of them singletons. The individuals who served as donors were healthy Caucasians living in Russia, aged roughly 6 to 95.

Sequenced: blood. The sequence was obtained from an elderly woman in good health. The chain is built from TRBV20-1 and TRBJ2-3; 7 nucleotides agree with TRBD2. The CDR3 region is CSASGTTTDTQYF. In DNA form, the CDR3 reads TGCAGTGCTTCCGGGACTACCACAGATACGCAGTATTTT.